This T cell receptor (beta chain) was identified during a study of persistence of HIV-infected CD4 T cells. Study-wide results and limits: Degenerate expanded CDR3beta sequences were enriched among CMV- and Gag-responding cells.

Concerning this clone itself: Its antigen is unidentified.

V was clipped by 6 bases and J by 4 bases; unmatched bases: 13. The CDR3 loop spans 16 amino acids. Germline CDR1 is KGHSH and CDR2 is LQKENI. The immunoSEQ assay was version 4, run in survey mode. Assay used: immunoSEQ multiplex PCR; TCRdb lists only in-frame clones, some missing. The sample contains 45,000 or so clones, about 88% of which appear only once. Nonspecific anti-CD3/anti-CD28 bead stimulation represents the broad CD4+ T cell repertoire. Responding CD4+ T cells were sorted by upregulation of both CD40 ligand and CD69. CD8-depleted PBMCs were stimulated roughly 17 hours with anti-CD28/CD49d costimulation, CD40-blocking antibody and enfuvirtide.

The source is an adult woman with HIV who was CMV-seropositive. This sequence joins TRBV18 and TRBJ2-5, with 8 bases identical to TRBD2. This sample comprised CD4+ T cells sorted from PBMCs after roughly 18-hour stimulation, obtained from a patient who received antiretroviral therapy. The CDR3 loop reads CASSQNPGGPVETQYF. The CDR3 nucleotides are TGTGCCAGCTCGCAAAACCCGGGGGGGCCGGTAGAGACCCAGTACTTC.